Presented here are 28 T cell receptor beta chains from one specimen sequenced in a study of beta chain features in type 1 diabetes. Every bit of the isolated RNA underwent reverse transcription, so sequencing read expressed TCRB transcripts. The data were produced by immunoSEQ multiplex PCR, yet TCRdb's version contains in-frame clones alone and is incomplete. The sample includes a few hundred thousand clones, approximately 14% of them seen just once. The sample was central memory CD4+ T cells from blood. Receptors originate from a man aged 25 to 45 in good health.

This clone was seen only a few times. The chain employs TRBV18 and TRBJ2-7; unclear D gene. The CDR3 extends over 15 amino acids. V shed 4 bases and J shed 1 base, with 14 bases lying between them. Germline CDR1 and CDR2: KGHSH and LQKENI. This CDR3 is CASSQTQINSYEQYF. In DNA, the CDR3 is TGTGCCAGCTCACAGACACAAATCAATTCCTACGAGCAGTACTTC. The full variable domain, in which reference TRBV18 and TRBJ2-7 provide the parts outside the CDR3, is NAGVMQNPRHLVRRRGQEARLRCSPMKGHSHVYWYRQLPEEGLKFMVYLQKENIIDESGMPKERFSAEFPKEGPSILRIQQVVRGDSAAYFCASSQTQINSYEQYFGPGTRLTVT.

This clone occurred a few times. The chain carries TRBV5-1 and TRBJ2-1, with no clear D. CDR3 length: 12 residues. V was pared by 5 bases and J by 8 bases, with 11 bases between. Germline V lookup: CDR1 SGHRS, CDR2 YFSETQ. The CDR3 sequence is CASSKVGDEQFF. The CDR3 nucleotides are TGCGCCAGCAGTAAAGTCGGTGATGAGCAGTTCTTC. The full variable domain, in which reference TRBV5-1 and TRBJ2-1 provide the parts outside the CDR3, is KAGVTQTPRYLIKTRGQQVTLSCSPISGHRSVSWYQQTPGQGLQFLFEYFSETQRNKGNFPGRFSGRQFSNSRSEMNVSTLELGDSALYLCASSKVGDEQFFGPGTRLTVL.

This clone was observed a handful of times. CDR3 in amino acids: CASSLRASSTDTQYF. The CDR3 nucleotides read TGCGCCAGCAGTTTAAGGGCTAGTAGCACAGATACGCAGTATTTT. The V call is TRBV10-2, the J call TRBJ2-3; D ambiguous. The ends were cut back, 5 bases at V and 0 bases at J, with 12 bases in the middle. Germline V gene data show CDR1 as WSHSY and CDR2 as SAAADI. The CDR3 runs 15 residues.

This clone appeared a few times. The V gene is TRBV29-1, the J gene TRBJ2-5; 10 bases line up with TRBD1. The CDR3 extends over 13 amino acids. Germline CDR1 is SQVTM and CDR2 is ANQGSEA. The V segment lost 7 bases and the J segment 4 bases; nucleotides outside the gene matches: 6. CDR3 DNA: TGCAGCGAGTCCCGGGACAGGGGAGAGACCCAGTACTTC. Protein product: CSESRDRGETQYF.

V is TRBV19 and J is TRBJ1-5; D is unresolved. Trimming took 10 bases from V and 7 from J, leaving 17 bases between them. This CDR3 is 13 amino acids long. The germline CDR1 and CDR2 sequences are LNHDA and SQIVND (reference sequence). The CDR3 DNA follows: TGTGCCACCTGGTCGGGGTCGGAGCAGCCCCAGCATTTT. Translated, it gives CATWSGSEQPQHF.

The V and J genes are TRBV2 and TRBJ2-5; D may be TRBD2 (5 bases). The V gene lost 2 bases and the J gene lost 13 bases, with 14 bases spanning the gap. The CDR3 covers 12 residues. Germline CDR1 SNHLY, CDR2 FYNNEI. For the CDR3, the DNA is TGTGCCAGCAGTGAAAGGCGAGGGCTGGGGTACTTC. Encoded protein: CASSERRGLGYF.

The chain joins TRBV28 to TRBJ2-3; D ambiguous. Trimming shortened V by 5 bases and J by 4 bases, and 7 bases separated the two germline ends. The CDR3 spans 12 residues. From germline, CDR1 is MDHEN and CDR2 SYDVKM. This CDR3 reads CASSVRSDTQYF. CDR3 coding DNA: TGTGCCAGCAGTGTACGCTCAGATACGCAGTATTTT.

The V and J genes are TRBV28 and TRBJ1-5; TRBD1 is a possible D gene (6 bases). Trimming shortened V by 6 bases and J by 1 base, and 16 bases separated the two germline ends. This CDR3 spans 16 amino acids. Germline V gene lookup returns CDR1 MDHEN and CDR2 SYDVKM. CDR3 nucleotide sequence: TGTGCCAGCAGAGGGGGGAGGGACGGCAGCAATCAGCCCCAGCATTTT. Translation gives CASRGGRDGSNQPQHF.

A few counts support this clone. The chain recombines TRBV5-1 with TRBJ1-5, with D uncertain. This CDR3 is built from 15 residues. V lost 0 bases and J lost 2, with 9 bases in between. The V gene's germline CDR1 is SGHRS and CDR2 YFSETQ. CDR3 in DNA: TGCGCCAGCAGCTTGGAACCCCTGGGCAATCAGCCCCAGCATTTT. Protein product: CASSLEPLGNQPQHF.

V gene TRBV6-5 combines with J gene TRBJ2-7; D not resolved. The CDR3 is 12 residues long. Trimming stripped 8 bases from V and 7 bases from J, with 15 bases between. Germline loops: CDR1 MNHEY, CDR2 SVGAGI. The CDR3 loop is CASSDQTGEQYF. CDR3 DNA sequence: TGTGCCAGCTCAGACCAGACGGGTGAGCAGTACTTC.

This clone was picked up many times. The chain uses TRBV19 and TRBJ2-1; 10 bases match TRBD2. The V gene's germline CDR1 is LNHDA and CDR2 SQIVND (reference sequence). This CDR3 is built from 14 residues. V lost 7 bases to trimming and J lost 9 bases; unmatched junction nucleotides: 9. DNA of the CDR3: TGTGCCAGTACCAGGGTAGCGGGAGGTGGTGAGCAGTTCTTC. Protein product: CASTRVAGGGEQFF.

V and J are TRBV5-4 and TRBJ2-5; a weak D match, TRBD2 (5 bases). V was cut by 4 bases and J by 2 bases, with 12 bases left in between. Germline V CDR1 and CDR2: SGHNT, YYREEE (reference sequence). This CDR3 is built from 14 residues. CDR3 nucleotide sequence: TGTGCCAGCAGCCCCCAGCCGGGGCAAGAGACCCAGTACTTC. It encodes CASSPQPGQETQYF.

The rearrangement uses TRBV6-6 and TRBJ1-2; D is unclear. In germline, CDR1 is MNHNY, CDR2 SVGAGI (reference sequence). The V end was cut by 6 bases, the J end by 3 bases, with 11 bases between. The CDR3 covers 13 residues. The CDR3 DNA reads as TGTGCCAGCAGCGCTCAGGTTTACTATGGCTACACCTTC. It specifies CASSAQVYYGYTF.

This clone was observed a few times. This chain links TRBV15 with TRBJ1-2; 7 bases match TRBD1. V dropped 2 bases and J dropped 8; count of bases not matched to a gene: 11. The CDR3 consists of 15 residues. Germline-derived CDR1 and CDR2 are LNHNV and YYDKDF (reference sequence). CDR3 nucleotide sequence: TGTGCCACCAGCAGACTTATCCAGGGGGAAGAAGGCTACACCTTC. Amino acid sequence: CATSRLIQGEEGYTF.

The chain joins TRBV30 to TRBJ2-2; a weak D match, TRBD1 (7 bases). Germline lookup yields CDR1 GTSNPN and CDR2 SVGIG (reference sequence). V was cut by 2 bases and J by 14 bases, with 15 bases left in between. This CDR3 contains 12 residues. The CDR3 sequence: CAWSPGGTVLFF. CDR3 sequence (DNA): TGTGCCTGGAGTCCCGGAGGGACAGTCCTGTTTTTT.

This clone was recorded many times. The rearrangement joins TRBV21-1 to TRBJ2-7. TRBV21-1 is assigned pseudogene status. The CDR3 has 13 amino acids. The CDR3 nucleotides are TGTGCCAGCAGCAAAAAAGACCTCTACGAGCAGTACGTC. It yields the protein CASSKKDLYEQYV.

The chain combines TRBV7-9 with TRBJ1-2, with 8 bases identical to TRBD1. This CDR3 is 13 amino acids long. From germline, CDR1 is SEHNR and CDR2 FQNEAQ (reference sequence). V trimming: 5 bases; J trimming: 8 bases; junction bases outside the gene matches: 7. The CDR3 region is CASSPETGDGYTF. For the CDR3, the DNA is TGTGCCAGCAGCCCGGAGACAGGGGACGGCTACACCTTC.

Only a few counts were recorded for this clone. The rearrangement uses TRBV2 and TRBJ1-2; the D is unclear. Deletions cut 2 bases from V and 9 bases from J, with 13 bases between. Germline V lookup: CDR1 SNHLY, CDR2 FYNNEI. CDR3 length: 13 amino acids. CDR3 nucleotides: TGTGCCAGCAGTGAAAGGGAGGGAGACAGCTACACCTTC. Protein: CASSEREGDSYTF.

In this sample, this clone turned up a few times. V usage is TRBV9 and J usage is TRBJ2-1; D gene unclear. CDR3 length: 15 residues. V dropped 0 bases and J dropped 5 bases, with 12 bases sitting between them. In germline, CDR1 is SGDLS, CDR2 YYNGEE. The CDR3 reads CASSVAGYGDNEQFF. CDR3 DNA sequence: TGTGCCAGCAGCGTAGCCGGGTATGGAGACAATGAGCAGTTCTTC.

This clone has just a few counts. The chain combines TRBV6-6 with TRBJ1-3; possible D gene TRBD1, 5 bases. Germline V gene data show CDR1 as MNHNY and CDR2 as SVGAGI (reference sequence). The CDR3 has 15 residues. V was trimmed by 7 bases and J by 0 bases, leaving 13 bases between them. This chain's CDR3 is CASILTARSGNTIYF. The CDR3 region has the DNA TGTGCCAGCATCCTGACAGCTCGCTCTGGAAACACCATATATTTT.

A few counts support this clone. The V call is TRBV7-9, the J call TRBJ2-2, with 14 positions matching TRBD2. Losses at the gene ends were 2 bases for V and 5 bases for J; bases not matched to a gene: 7. The CDR3 sequence is 18 residues long. Germline V gene sequence: CDR1 SEHNR, CDR2 FQNEAQ (reference sequence). The CDR3 nucleotides read TGTGCCAGCAGCTTACCCCGGACTAGCGGGAGGCCGACCGGGGAGCTGTTTTTT. This sequence encodes CASSLPRTSGRPTGELFF.

J is TRBJ2-7 and V is TRBV6-5; D gene ambiguous. The CDR3 runs 11 residues. Trimming removed 5 bases at V and 2 bases at J, with 4 bases between. The germline V gene has CDR1 MNHEY and CDR2 SVGAGI. CDR3 loop: CASSRAYEQYF. In DNA, the CDR3 is TGTGCCAGCAGTAGAGCCTACGAGCAGTACTTC.

V gene TRBV7-8 combines with J gene TRBJ2-7; unclear D gene. Looked up from germline, CDR1 is SGHVS and CDR2 is FQNEAQ. The CDR3 extends over 15 amino acids. The V end lost 6 bases, the J end lost 3 bases, and 18 bases lay between the germline ends. The CDR3 nucleotides read TGTGCCAGCAGTCCCTTCAGCGTCGGTAACTACGAGCAGTACTTC. This codes for CASSPFSVGNYEQYF.

V and J are TRBV16 and TRBJ2-5; TRBD2 aligns across 7 bases. Germline V CDR1 and CDR2: KGHSY, FQNENV. This CDR3 contains 13 residues. J was trimmed by 3 bases and V by 3 bases; bases with no gene match: 1. CDR3 nucleotide sequence: TGTGCCAGCAGCCATGGGGGGGAAGAGACCCAGTACTTC. Its translation: CASSHGGEETQYF.

This clone was recorded at least ten times. The chain employs TRBV5-4 and TRBJ2-3; D is perhaps TRBD1 or TRBD2 (6 bases each). The CDR3 is 15 residues long. Germline V gene lookup returns CDR1 SGHNT and CDR2 YYREEE (reference sequence). Trimming shortened V by 3 bases and J by 1 base, and 12 bases separated the two germline ends. This CDR3 reads CASSSGGGRTDTQYF. In DNA, the CDR3 is TGTGCCAGCAGCTCAGGAGGGGGGCGCACAGATACGCAGTATTTT. Full variable domain (remainder filled in from reference TRBV5-4 and TRBJ2-3): ETGVTQSPTHLIKTRGQQVTLRCSSQSGHNTVSWYQQALGQGPQFIFQYYREEENGRGNFPPRFSGLQFPNYSSELNVNALELDDSALYLCASSSGGGRTDTQYFGPGTRLTVL.

This clone was observed a few times. The rearrangement links TRBV2 to TRBJ2-1, with D unclear. This CDR3 contains 13 residues. From germline, CDR1 is SNHLY and CDR2 FYNNEI. The ends were cut back, 6 bases at V and 8 bases at J, with 14 bases in the middle. The CDR3 reads CASRQDLLDEQFF. For the CDR3, the DNA is TGTGCCAGCAGGCAGGACCTTTTGGATGAGCAGTTCTTC.

In its sample, this clone was seen a few times. V is TRBV5-4 and J is TRBJ2-2; 11 bases map to TRBD1. V was pared by 2 bases and J by 6 bases, with 9 bases of the junction left unmatched. Per germline, CDR1 SGHNT and CDR2 YYREEE (reference sequence). This CDR3 comprises 17 residues. The CDR3 nucleotides are TGTGCCAGCAGCTTCCTAGGACAGGGGGCTCGAGCCGGGGAGCTGTTTTTT. Translated, it gives CASSFLGQGARAGELFF.

The chain couples TRBV7-8 to TRBJ2-5; 7 nucleotides align to TRBD2. The CDR3 covers 17 residues. Germline loops: CDR1 SGHVS, CDR2 FQNEAQ. The junction had 11 bases not matched to a gene; V was cut back by 1 base and J by 3 bases. In nucleotides, the CDR3 is TGTGCCAGCAGCTTAGGGAATTGGGCGGGGGTTAAAGAGACCCAGTACTTC. Translation gives CASSLGNWAGVKETQYF. Full variable domain (outside the CDR3, taken from reference TRBV7-8 and TRBJ2-5): GAGVSQSPRYKVAKRGQDVALRCDPISGHVSLFWYQQALGQGPEFLTYFQNEAQLDKSGLPSDRFFAERPEGSVSTLKIQRTQQEDSAVYLCASSLGNWAGVKETQYFGPGTRLLVL.